This T cell receptor beta chain was retrieved from a study of somatic mutations in cytotoxic T cells in rheumatoid arthritis. Study context: Flow sorting yielded some V beta antibody-stained T-cell populations at nearly 100% purity, among them V beta1+ cells sequenced for TCRB.

Assay: immunoSEQ multiplex PCR; the TCRdb copy retains only in-frame clones and omits some. The sample includes around 15,000 clones, 82% of them seen just once. CDR1 is SGHVS and CDR2 is FNYEAQ in the germline V gene. V shed 5 bases and J 5 bases; nucleotides not matched to a gene: 13. The CDR3 loop spans 16 amino acids. The specimen was CD8+ T cells sorted from blood. The sequence derives from an adult with rheumatoid arthritis. The chain carries TRBV7-6 and TRBJ1-1, with 8 bases matching TRBD1. CDR3 nucleotide sequence: TGTGCCAGCAGCGGGGGACAGGACCATGAGTGGACTGAAGCTTTCTTT. Encoded protein: CASSGGQDHEWTEAFF. The entire variable domain, with the rest obtained from reference TRBV7-6 and TRBJ1-1, is as follows: GAGVSQSPRYKVTKRGQDVALRCDPISGHVSLYWYRQALGQGPEFLTYFNYEAQQDKSGLPNDRFSAERPEGSISTLTIQRTEQRDSAMYRCASSGGQDHEWTEAFFGQGTRLTVV.